The TCR beta chain described here comes from a study of blood T cell repertoires in COVID-19. Authors' data handling: Amplification from reference gene primers served as the basis for estimated nucleated cell counts. TCRdb keeps only in-frame clones here, not all; method: immunoSEQ multiplex PCR. For V, J and clone size, that table is used; D and trimming come from the DNA. This sample has approximately 110,000 clones; approximately 85% occur once, and the top ten carry around 3%. Germline V gene lookup returns CDR1 SNHLY and CDR2 FYNNEI. The CDR3 length equals 15 residues, ends included. As regards this clone: No DNA is shown, since the ends of the CDR3 on it are uncertain; the CDR3 is the one TCRdb lists.

Enrolled during active infection, Seattle patients were then followed longitudinally. The chain couples TRBV2 to TRBJ2-2; whether TRBD2, the table's D call, matches the DNA was not checked. This sequence was found in a woman aged 80 or over with COVID-19, enrolled during active disease. Source material: peripheral blood. Here the CDR3 reads CASSTSAGWTGELFF.